This T cell receptor (beta chain) was sequenced for a study of T-cell memory formation after mild COVID-19. TCRdb called the 5' RACE reads again in MiXCR, with one record for every CDR3 protein. The profile shows approximately 110,000 distinct CDR3 sequences, approximately 21% of them singletons. This clonotype was detected a few times. The V segment lost 1 base and the J segment 2 bases; nucleotides outside the gene matches: 7. This CDR3 region has 16 residues. CDR1 SGHDN and CDR2 FVKESK come from the germline V gene. The sequencing sample was made of PBMCs or a T cell subset sorted from them (not recorded which). V and J are TRBV14 and TRBJ2-5; TRBD2 agrees at 7 bases. The TCR was taken from a man between 18 and 35 years old who had mild COVID-19 (a few samples of this study predate the infection). Cell type and time point are not known. CDR3 coding DNA: TGTGCCAGCAGCCAAGTTACGGGACTACATCAAGAGACCCAGTACTTC. Translated: CASSQVTGLHQETQYF.